This T cell receptor beta chain is from a study of T cell repertoires in cytomegalovirus infection (dated by TCRdb to between 2017 and 2020). General notes on the study: Donor HLA type was relevant to the analysis, as public TCR beta signatures indicated carriage of CMV infection together with the matching HLA type. Findings and caveats that apply to the study as a whole: In the ex vivo response, HLA-C-restricted CMV-specific TCR beta clonotypes were dominant, and in two of eight donors the single most frequent clonotype came from this HLA-C-restricted group. Carriers of CMV infection plus the relevant HLA type were discriminated by the cumulative frequency of public TCR beta family members in the study cohort and in an independent 352-donor cohort.

This clonotype was detected only a few times. There is no known antigen for this receptor. Within one base of it there is no much larger clone, and no base qualities were kept. TCRdb lists the instrument as Illumina HiSeq 1500. The public reads were quality trimmed at Q25 with fastp and then assembled into clones with MiXCR by TCRdb, keeping productive beta chains. Each entry merges the rows of one CDR3 protein and shows their most common DNA and genes. For this sample there are some 150,000 distinct CDR3 sequences; under 8.5% appear just once. More than 15% of the sample is in the top ten clones. This receptor was obtained from a human donor in good health (CMV status not recorded). Some clones in this sample may be carry-over from other donors' samples. Input material: PBMCs.

The CDR3 sequence is CASSDTGRNYGYTF. The nucleotides read TGTGCCAGCAGCGATACCGGGAGAAACTATGGCTACACCTTC. The rearranged chain carries TRBV5-4 and TRBJ1-2; the D gene lacks a confident call. V is cut by 4 bases and J by 2 bases, and the space between the germline ends is 12 bases. The CDR3 sequence holds 14 residues, the cysteine and phenylalanine included. The entry retains the CDR3 DNA only, 42 bases that are in frame from base 1. The germline V gene (reference sequence) gives CDR1 as SGHNT and CDR2 as YYREEE. With the portions outside the CDR3 filled from the reference TRBV5-4 and TRBJ1-2 genes, the complete variable region becomes ETGVTQSPTHLIKTRGQQVTLRCSSQSGHNTVSWYQQALGQGPQFIFQYYREEENGRGNFPPRFSGLQFPNYSSELNVNALELDDSALYLCASSDTGRNYGYTFGSGTRLTVV.